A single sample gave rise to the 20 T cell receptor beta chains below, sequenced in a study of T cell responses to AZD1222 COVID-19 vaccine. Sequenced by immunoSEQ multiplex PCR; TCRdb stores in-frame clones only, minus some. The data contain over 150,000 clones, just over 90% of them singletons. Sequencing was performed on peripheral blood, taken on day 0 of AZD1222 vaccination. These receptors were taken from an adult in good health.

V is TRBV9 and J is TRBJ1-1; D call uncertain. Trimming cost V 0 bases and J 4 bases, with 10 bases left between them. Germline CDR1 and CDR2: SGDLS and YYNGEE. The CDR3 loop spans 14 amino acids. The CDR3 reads CASSVEGLGTEAFF. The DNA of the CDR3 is TGTGCCAGCAGCGTAGAAGGTTTGGGCACTGAAGCTTTCTTT.

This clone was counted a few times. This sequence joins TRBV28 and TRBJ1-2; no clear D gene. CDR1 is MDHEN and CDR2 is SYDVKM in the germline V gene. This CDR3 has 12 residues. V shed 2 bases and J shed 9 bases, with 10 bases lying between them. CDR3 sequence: CASSLVRNSYTF. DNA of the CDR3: TGTGCCAGCAGTTTAGTGAGGAATAGCTACACCTTC.

CDR3 coding DNA: TGTGCCAGCAGTTACTCAGGTAGTACTAATCAGCCCCAGCATTTT. Translating it yields CASSYSGSTNQPQHF. The chain employs TRBV6-5 and TRBJ1-5; D is uncertain. The germline V gene encodes CDR1 MNHEY and CDR2 SVGAGI. Trimming took off 0 bases at V and 4 bases at J, with 10 bases between the two ends. The CDR3 extends over 15 amino acids.

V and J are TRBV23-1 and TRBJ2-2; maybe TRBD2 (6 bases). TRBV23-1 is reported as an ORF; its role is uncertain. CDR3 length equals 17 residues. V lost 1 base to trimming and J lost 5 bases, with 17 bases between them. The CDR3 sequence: CASSQLASEGVTGELFF. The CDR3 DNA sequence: TGCGCCAGCAGTCAATTGGCTAGCGAAGGTGTTACCGGGGAGCTGTTTTTT.

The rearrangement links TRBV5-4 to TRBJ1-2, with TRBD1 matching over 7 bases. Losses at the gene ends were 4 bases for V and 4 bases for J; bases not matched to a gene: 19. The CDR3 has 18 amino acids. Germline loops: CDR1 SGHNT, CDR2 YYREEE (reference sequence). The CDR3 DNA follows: TGTGCCAGCAGCCTTACAGGGGCGGGAGGCCGCCAATCCTATGGCTACACCTTC. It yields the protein CASSLTGAGGRQSYGYTF.

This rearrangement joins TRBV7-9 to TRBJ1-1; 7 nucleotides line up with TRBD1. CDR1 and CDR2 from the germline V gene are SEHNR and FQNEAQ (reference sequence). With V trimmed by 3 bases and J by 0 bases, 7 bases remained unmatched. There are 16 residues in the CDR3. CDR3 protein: CASSFDVGQVNTEAFF. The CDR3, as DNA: TGTGCCAGCAGCTTCGATGTAGGACAGGTGAACACTGAAGCTTTCTTT.

CDR3 in amino acids: CASSSTRLDEAFF. CDR3 nucleotide sequence: TGTGCCAGCAGTTCCACCCGTTTGGATGAAGCTTTCTTT. The chain couples TRBV6-5 to TRBJ1-1; D is unresolved. The CDR3 has 13 amino acids. Trimming pared 4 bases from V and 7 bases from J, leaving 13 bases between. Germline lookup yields CDR1 MNHEY and CDR2 SVGAGI.

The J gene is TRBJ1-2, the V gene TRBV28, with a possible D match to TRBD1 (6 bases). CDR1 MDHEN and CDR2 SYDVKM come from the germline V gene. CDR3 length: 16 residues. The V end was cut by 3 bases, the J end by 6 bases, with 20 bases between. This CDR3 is CASSFVGGGYMNGYTF. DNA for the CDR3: TGTGCCAGCAGTTTCGTGGGAGGGGGTTACATGAATGGCTACACCTTC.

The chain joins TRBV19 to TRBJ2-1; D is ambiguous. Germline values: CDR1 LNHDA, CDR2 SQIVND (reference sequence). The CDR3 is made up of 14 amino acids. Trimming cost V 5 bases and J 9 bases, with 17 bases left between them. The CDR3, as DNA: TGTGCCAGTAGTCAGGTCCTATTAGATGCTGAGCAGTTCTTC. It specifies CASSQVLLDAEQFF.

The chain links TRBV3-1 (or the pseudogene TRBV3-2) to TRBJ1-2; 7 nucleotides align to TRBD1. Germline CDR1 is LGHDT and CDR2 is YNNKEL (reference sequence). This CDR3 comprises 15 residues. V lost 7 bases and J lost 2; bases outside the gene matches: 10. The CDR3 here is CASTYTGTANYGYTF. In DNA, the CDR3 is TGTGCCAGCACCTATACGGGGACAGCGAACTATGGCTACACCTTC.

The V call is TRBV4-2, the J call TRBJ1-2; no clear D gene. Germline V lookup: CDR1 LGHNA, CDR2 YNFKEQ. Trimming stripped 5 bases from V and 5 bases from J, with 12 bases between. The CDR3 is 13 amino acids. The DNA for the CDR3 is TGTGCCAGCAGCGAGATGAGCGGGTATGGCTACACCTTC. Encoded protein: CASSEMSGYGYTF.

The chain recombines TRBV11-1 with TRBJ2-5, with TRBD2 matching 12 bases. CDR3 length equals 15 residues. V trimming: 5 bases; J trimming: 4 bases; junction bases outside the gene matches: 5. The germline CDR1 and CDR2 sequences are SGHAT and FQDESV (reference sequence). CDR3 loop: CASSQQLAGGETQYF. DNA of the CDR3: TGTGCCAGCAGCCAACAACTAGCGGGGGGAGAGACCCAGTACTTC.

CDR3 region: CASRRGPRSGGFF. CDR3 in DNA: TGTGCCAGCAGACGTGGGCCTAGGTCTGGCGGATTCTTC. The chain employs TRBV12-3 or TRBV12-4 and TRBJ2-1, with unresolved D. V lost 6 bases to trimming and J lost 16 bases, with 22 bases between them. The CDR3 has 13 residues.

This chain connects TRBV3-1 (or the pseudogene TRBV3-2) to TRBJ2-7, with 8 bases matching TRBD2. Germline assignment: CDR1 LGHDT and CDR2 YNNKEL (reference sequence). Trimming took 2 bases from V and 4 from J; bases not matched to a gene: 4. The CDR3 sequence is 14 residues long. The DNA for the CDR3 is TGTGCCAGCAGCCAACAGCGGGGGCAATACGAGCAGTACTTC. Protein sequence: CASSQQRGQYEQYF.

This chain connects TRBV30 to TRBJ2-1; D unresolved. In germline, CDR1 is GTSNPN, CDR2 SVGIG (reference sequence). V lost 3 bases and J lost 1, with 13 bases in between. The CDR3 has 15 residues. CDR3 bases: TGTGCCTGGAGCCCTCCATACCGTTCCTACAATGAGCAGTTCTTC. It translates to CAWSPPYRSYNEQFF.

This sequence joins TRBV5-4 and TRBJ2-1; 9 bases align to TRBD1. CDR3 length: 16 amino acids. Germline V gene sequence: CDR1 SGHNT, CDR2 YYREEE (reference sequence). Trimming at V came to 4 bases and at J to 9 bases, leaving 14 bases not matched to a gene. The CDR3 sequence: CASSPLMTGGWGEQFF. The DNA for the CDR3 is TGTGCCAGCAGCCCCCTAATGACAGGGGGTTGGGGTGAGCAGTTCTTC.

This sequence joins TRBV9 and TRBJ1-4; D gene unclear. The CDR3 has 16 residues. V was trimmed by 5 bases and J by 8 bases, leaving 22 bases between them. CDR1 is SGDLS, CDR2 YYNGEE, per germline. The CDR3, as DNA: TGTGCCAGCAGTCGAGGGTTGGATGAGGGAAGCGAAAAACTGTTTTTT. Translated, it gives CASSRGLDEGSEKLFF.

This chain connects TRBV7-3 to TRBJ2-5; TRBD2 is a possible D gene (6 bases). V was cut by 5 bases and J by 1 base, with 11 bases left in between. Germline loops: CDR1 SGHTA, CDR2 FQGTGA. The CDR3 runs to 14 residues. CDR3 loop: CASSQMGGQETQYF. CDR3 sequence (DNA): TGTGCCAGCAGCCAAATGGGGGGCCAAGAGACCCAGTACTTC.

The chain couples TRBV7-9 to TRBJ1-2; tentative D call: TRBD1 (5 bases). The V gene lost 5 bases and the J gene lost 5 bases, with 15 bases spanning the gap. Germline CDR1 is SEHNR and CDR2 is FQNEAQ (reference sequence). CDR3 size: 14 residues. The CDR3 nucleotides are TGTGCCAGCAGCCGGGACCTTACGGAATATGGCTACACCTTC. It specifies CASSRDLTEYGYTF. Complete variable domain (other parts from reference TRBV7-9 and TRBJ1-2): DTGVSQNPRHKITKRGQNVTFRCDPISEHNRLYWYRQTLGQGPEFLTYFQNEAQLEKSRLLSDRFSAERPKGSFSTLEIQRTEQGDSAMYLCASSRDLTEYGYTFGSGTRLTVV.

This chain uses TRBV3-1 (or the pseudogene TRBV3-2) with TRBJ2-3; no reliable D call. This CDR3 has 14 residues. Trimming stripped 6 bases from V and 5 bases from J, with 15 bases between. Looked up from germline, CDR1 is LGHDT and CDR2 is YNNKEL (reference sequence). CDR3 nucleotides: TGTGCCAGCAGTCCCGGCGCCGCGCAAGATACGCAGTATTTT. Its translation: CASSPGAAQDTQYF.